The 5 T cell receptor beta chains presented below share a single source sample, sequenced in a study of blood T cell repertoires in COVID-19. TCRdb's copy holds only in-frame clones and misses some; the assay was immunoSEQ multiplex PCR. The sample holds roughly 150,000 clones, roughly nine tenths seen once. Sequenced input: peripheral blood. The receptors originated from an older woman with acute or convalescent COVID-19.

The chain carries TRBV28 and TRBJ1-5; no firm D call. V lost 4 bases and J lost 2, with 12 bases in between. Germline CDR1 and CDR2: MDHEN and SYDVKM. The CDR3 sequence is 15 residues long. The CDR3 loop is CASSSLRVGNQPQHF. CDR3 in DNA: TGTGCCAGCAGTTCGTTGAGGGTCGGCAATCAGCCCCAGCATTTT.

This chain connects TRBV6-1 to TRBJ1-6, with a weak D call TRBD1 (6 bases). V was cut by 3 bases and J by 7 bases, with 13 bases left in between. CDR1 is MNHNS, CDR2 SASEGT, per germline. The CDR3 has 15 amino acids. The CDR3 region is CASSEGHWGNSPLHF. CDR3 bases: TGTGCCAGCAGTGAGGGACATTGGGGAAATTCACCCCTCCACTTT.

This clone was counted a single time. The CDR3 loop is CASSFGGAGNTIYF. CDR3 coding DNA: TGTGCCAGCAGCTTCGGAGGGGCGGGAAACACCATATATTTT. The chain joins TRBV7-8 to TRBJ1-3; the D gene is possibly TRBD1 (5 bases). The CDR3 covers 14 residues. The germline V gene has CDR1 SGHVS and CDR2 FQNEAQ. V dropped 3 bases and J dropped 4 bases, with 10 bases sitting between them.

The J gene is TRBJ1-1, the V gene TRBV7-2; 9 bases are shared with TRBD1. CDR3 length: 16 residues. The trim removed 5 bases at V and 1 base at J, leaving 8 bases unmatched. Germline CDR1 is SGHTA and CDR2 is FQGNSA. The CDR3 DNA sequence: TGTGCCAGCAGCCTGCAAGGGACAGGGACGAACACTGAAGCTTTCTTT. This sequence encodes CASSLQGTGTNTEAFF.

The chain carries TRBV6-5 and TRBJ1-4; 7 bases line up with TRBD1. The CDR3 consists of 13 residues. After removal of 8 bases from V and 8 bases from J, the junction contained 8 bases not matched to a gene. Germline CDR1 is MNHEY and CDR2 is SVGAGI. CDR3 sequence reads: CASGRDRREKLFF. CDR3 DNA sequence: TGTGCCAGCGGCCGGGACAGACGGGAAAAACTGTTTTTT.